This TCR beta chain derives from a study of CD8+ T cells in alopecia areata. The wider study: Oral tofacitinib (5 to 10 mg twice daily) was administered to treated patients. Dosing with tofacitinib proceeded for 6 to 18 months, followed by 6 months off drug.

CDR1 SGHRS and CDR2 YFSETQ come from the germline V gene. This CDR3 spans 15 amino acids. V dropped 0 bases and J dropped 4 bases, with 14 bases sitting between them. Collection of lesional scalp punch biopsies and peripheral blood was performed in alopecia areata patients. This clone came up a few times. It was cDNA, reverse transcribed from extracted RNA, that served as the sequencing template. Measured with immunoSEQ multiplex PCR; TCRdb has only the in-frame clones, and not every one. This table has around 100,000 clones, roughly 41% appearing once. The V call is TRBV5-1, the J call TRBJ2-7; a weak D match, TRBD1 (6 bases). The receptor's source is a human donor with alopecia areata. Sequencing used CD4+ T cells sorted from blood. The CDR3 coding sequence is TGCGCCAGCAGCTTGGCCAGGGAACAGGGTTACGAGCAGTACTTC. It specifies CASSLAREQGYEQYF.